Presented here are 24 T cell receptor beta chains from one specimen sequenced in a study of cytomegalovirus exposure and HLA in healthy donors. Vbeta (60) and Jbeta (13) primers were used in the PCR. Here immunoSEQ multiplex PCR was the method, and the copy in TCRdb shows in-frame clones only, minus some. The sample records approximately 130,000 clones, around four fifths being singletons. Specimen: PBMCs. Source of these receptors: a man aged 35-49 years in good health and CMV-seronegative.

This clone was found a few times. The chain carries TRBV13 and TRBJ1-1; TRBD1 matches 7 bases. Germline loops: CDR1 PRHDT, CDR2 FYEKMQ (reference sequence). CDR3 length equals 15 residues. V lost 5 bases, J lost 6 bases, and 12 bases stayed unmatched. DNA for the CDR3: TGTGCCAGCAGCGGGACCCGGGACAGTATCCCTGAAGCTTTCTTT. It codes for CASSGTRDSIPEAFF.

The chain uses TRBV5-6 and TRBJ2-7; TRBD1 might be the D (5 bases). The ends were cut back, 0 bases at V and 3 bases at J, with 10 bases in the middle. Germline CDR1 is SGHDT and CDR2 is YYEEEE. The CDR3 consists of 14 residues. In DNA form, the CDR3 reads TGTGCCAGCAGCTTGGGCCAGGGTCTCTACGAGCAGTACTTC. It is translated as CASSLGQGLYEQYF.

This clone was detected once. The CDR3 protein is CATSRDQVERESFEQFF. CDR3 nucleotide sequence: TGTGCCACCAGCAGAGATCAGGTAGAGCGGGAGTCATTTGAGCAGTTCTTC. The chain joins TRBV15 to TRBJ2-1; 8 bases match TRBD2. V shed 0 bases and J 9 bases; nucleotides not matched to a gene: 13. CDR1 is LNHNV and CDR2 is YYDKDF in the germline V gene (reference sequence). The CDR3 consists of 17 residues.

The chain combines TRBV11-2 with TRBJ2-7; 12 bases align to TRBD2. This CDR3 contains 15 residues. With 2 bases clipped from V and 5 bases from J, the junction kept 4 bases outside the gene matches. Germline V gene sequence: CDR1 SGHAT, CDR2 FQNNGV. CDR3 sequence reads: CASSLKGLAGNEQYF. In DNA, the CDR3 is TGTGCCAGCAGCTTAAAAGGACTAGCGGGAAACGAGCAGTACTTC.

The CDR3 DNA reads as TGTGCCAGCGACAGCCAAGAGACCCAGTACTTC. Its protein is CASDSQETQYF. This chain joins TRBV6-6 and TRBJ2-5, with a possible D match to TRBD1 (5 bases). The CDR3 consists of 11 residues. V lost 8 bases and J lost 1, with 5 bases in between. Germline V gives CDR1 MNHNY, CDR2 SVGAGI (reference sequence).

The V call is TRBV5-6, the J call TRBJ2-7, with 8 bases matching TRBD1. V lost 4 bases, J lost 3 bases, and 18 bases stayed unmatched. The CDR3 length is 18 residues. Germline-derived CDR1 and CDR2 are SGHDT and YYEEEE. The CDR3 coding sequence is TGTGCCAGCAGCAGAGACCAAAACAGGGGGTTTACGGGCTACGAGCAGTACTTC. It encodes CASSRDQNRGFTGYEQYF.

The V gene is TRBV5-5, the J gene TRBJ1-2, with 11 bases aligning to TRBD1. CDR1 and CDR2 (germline): SGHKS, YYEKEE (reference sequence). V lost 3 bases and J lost 7; bases outside the gene matches: 2. The CDR3 is 13 residues long. The CDR3 loop is CASSWTGGSGYTF. CDR3 in DNA: TGTGCCAGCAGCTGGACAGGGGGCTCTGGCTACACCTTC.

The J gene is TRBJ1-5, the V gene TRBV4-1; 9 bases are a match to TRBD1. J gave up 5 bases and V 2 bases, and 7 bases lay outside the gene matches. This CDR3 has 16 residues. Germline-derived CDR1 and CDR2 are MGHRA and YSYEKL. CDR3 nucleotide sequence: TGCGCCAGCAGCCAAACCCGGGACAGGGTCTATCAGCCCCAGCATTTT. Protein: CASSQTRDRVYQPQHF.

This sequence joins TRBV9 and TRBJ2-5; tentatively, D is TRBD2 (6 bases). CDR3 length equals 14 residues. The germline V gene has CDR1 SGDLS and CDR2 YYNGEE. The V and J ends lost 0 bases and 0 bases respectively, with 6 bases between them. CDR3 sequence reads: CASSVGGDQETQYF. CDR3 sequence (DNA): TGTGCCAGCAGCGTAGGGGGGGACCAAGAGACCCAGTACTTC.

CDR3 sequence reads: CSVPETANYGYTF. CDR3 DNA sequence: TGCAGCGTCCCGGAGACAGCTAACTATGGCTACACCTTC. This sequence joins TRBV29-1 and TRBJ1-2; TRBD1 is a possible D gene (5 bases). V lost 6 bases and J lost 0, with 11 bases in between. This CDR3 contains 13 residues. CDR1 is SQVTM, CDR2 ANQGSEA, per germline.

This chain uses TRBV6-6 with TRBJ2-7, with D possibly being TRBD1 (6 bases). The CDR3 consists of 13 residues. Germline V gene sequence: CDR1 MNHNY, CDR2 SVGAGI (reference sequence). V was clipped by 6 bases and J by 2 bases, with 11 bases between them. The CDR3 DNA sequence: TGTGCCAGCAGGGCCCAGGGGCCCTACGAGCAGTACTTC. This codes for CASRAQGPYEQYF.

This clone was observed once. The rearrangement joins TRBV11-2 to TRBJ1-1; D not certain. V lost 0 bases, J lost 0 bases, and 5 bases lay in between. CDR3 length: 14 amino acids. CDR1 is SGHAT and CDR2 is FQNNGV in the germline V gene. CDR3 in amino acids: CASSLEAVNTEAFF. The CDR3 DNA follows: TGTGCCAGCAGCTTAGAGGCAGTGAACACTGAAGCTTTCTTT.

The CDR3 nucleotides read TGTGCCAGCAGTTTGGAGCGTAGCACAGATACGCAGTATTTT. Translated, it gives CASSLERSTDTQYF. The J gene is TRBJ2-3, the V gene TRBV27; no definite D call. The ends were cut back, 3 bases at V and 0 bases at J, with 7 bases in the middle. This CDR3 contains 14 residues. CDR1 is MNHEY, CDR2 SMNVEV, per germline (reference sequence).

The chain combines TRBV4-1 with TRBJ2-7; weak D call: TRBD1 (6 bases). The CDR3 is made up of 16 amino acids. Trimming left V 3 bases short and J 2 bases short, with 17 bases between. Germline V gives CDR1 MGHRA, CDR2 YSYEKL. The CDR3 DNA reads TGCGCCAGCAGCCACATCCGGACAGAAATCCCCTACGAGCAGTACTTC. This sequence encodes CASSHIRTEIPYEQYF.

This chain joins TRBV6-5 and TRBJ2-2; no clear D. V was pared by 6 bases and J by 2 bases, with 7 bases between. Per germline, CDR1 MNHEY and CDR2 SVGAGI. The CDR3 length is 13 residues. The CDR3 bases are TGTGCCAGCAGGACACTTAACACCGGGGAGCTGTTTTTT. As protein: CASRTLNTGELFF.

This clone was seen a single time. The chain combines TRBV6-1 with TRBJ1-4, with D unclear. CDR1 is MNHNS and CDR2 is SASEGT in the germline V gene. V gave up 2 bases and J gave up 8 bases, with 15 bases separating them. The CDR3 contains 15 residues. CDR3 coding DNA: TGTGCCAGCAGTGAAAAGACCGACGGTAGCGAAAAACTGTTTTTT. It specifies CASSEKTDGSEKLFF.

The chain couples TRBV25-1 to TRBJ1-5; TRBD1 is a possible D gene (5 bases). The CDR3 sequence is 13 residues long. V lost 6 bases and J 9 bases, leaving 15 bases between the germline ends. Germline V lookup: CDR1 MGHDK, CDR2 SYGVNS. The CDR3 is CASSATGLGPQHF. CDR3 coding DNA: TGTGCCAGCAGCGCCACAGGCCTGGGGCCCCAGCATTTT.

This rearrangement joins TRBV7-9 to TRBJ2-7; D is undetermined. Germline V gives CDR1 SEHNR, CDR2 FQNEAQ (reference sequence). V lost 2 bases and J 2 bases, leaving 4 bases between the germline ends. This CDR3 region has 12 residues. In DNA form, the CDR3 reads TGTGCCAGCAGCTTACAAACCTACGAGCAGTACTTC. It encodes CASSLQTYEQYF.

The CDR3 region has the DNA TGTGCCAGCTCACCACAGGGGGATGGCGCTGAAGCTTTCTTT. Translation gives CASSPQGDGAEAFF. The rearrangement joins TRBV18 to TRBJ1-1, with D perhaps TRBD1 (6 bases). Germline CDR1 KGHSH, CDR2 LQKENI. The V end lost 1 base, the J end lost 6 bases, and 12 bases lay between the germline ends. The CDR3 is 14 amino acids.

The chain is built from TRBV9 and TRBJ1-6, with 7 bases identical to TRBD1. V trimming: 4 bases; J trimming: 2 bases; junction bases outside the gene matches: 3. Germline lookup yields CDR1 SGDLS and CDR2 YYNGEE. CDR3 length: 15 residues. The CDR3 loop is CASSTGQTYNSPLHF. The CDR3 DNA follows: TGTGCCAGCAGCACGGGACAGACCTATAATTCACCCCTCCACTTT.

The rearrangement uses TRBV5-4 and TRBJ2-1; 8 bases are a match to TRBD1. The V and J ends lost 3 bases and 9 bases, in that order; junction bases with no gene match: 5. The CDR3 has 13 residues. CDR1 SGHNT and CDR2 YYREEE come from the germline V gene (reference sequence). The CDR3 loop is CASSSGQGLEQFF. CDR3 DNA: TGTGCCAGCAGCTCCGGACAGGGCCTTGAGCAGTTCTTC.

CDR3 protein: CASSPLSGGDTQYF. The CDR3 DNA reads TGTGCCAGCAGCCCATTAAGCGGTGGAGATACGCAGTATTTT. The chain couples TRBV11-2 to TRBJ2-3, with D possibly TRBD2 on 5 matching bases. Germline loops: CDR1 SGHAT, CDR2 FQNNGV. V lost 5 bases and J lost 5, with 14 bases in between. CDR3 length: 14 residues.

The chain combines TRBV5-1 with TRBJ2-5, with 8 bases that match TRBD1. In germline, CDR1 is SGHRS, CDR2 YFSETQ. This CDR3 is 15 amino acids long. V shed 7 bases, J shed 4 bases, and the junction held 12 bases outside the gene matches. The CDR3 DNA reads TGCGCCAGCGTATCAGGGGGCGCGGTTGGAGAGACCCAGTACTTC. Its protein product is CASVSGGAVGETQYF.

There are a few counts of this clone. The rearrangement uses TRBV18 and TRBJ2-3, with 10 bases lining up with TRBD2. The CDR3 loop spans 17 amino acids. V lost 1 base to trimming and J lost 5 bases; unmatched junction nucleotides: 9. Germline CDR1 KGHSH, CDR2 LQKENI. CDR3 in amino acids: CASSPQRGGQTGDTQYF. The CDR3 DNA follows: TGTGCCAGCTCACCACAGCGGGGGGGCCAAACGGGAGATACGCAGTATTTT.